This record concerns one T cell receptor beta chain sequence. Responder cells labeled with CFSE (about 200,000) were co-plated with irradiated stimulator cells labeled with violet dye (about 200,000). The germline gives CDR1 LNHDA, CDR2 SQIVND (reference sequence). The CDR3 consists of 14 residues. V was clipped by 6 bases and J by 4 bases; unmatched bases: 7. This entry belongs to a study of graft-versus-host responses after intestinal transplantation. Study information: Every recipient underwent anti-thymocyte globulin induction, then tacrolimus and steroids for two to three years. Study findings and constraints: Researchers found peak circulating GvH clone levels linked to early post-transplant HvG declines.

Clones were sequenced by immunoSEQ multiplex PCR, and TCRdb holds only the in-frame ones, with some missing. The profile shows tens of thousands of clones, about 41% of them singletons. This sequence joins TRBV19 and TRBJ1-2; 8 bases map to TRBD1. This sequence was found in a human patient who was an organ donor for intestinal transplantation. The sequenced sample was alloreactive CD8+ T cells from a mixed lymphocyte reaction culture, obtained before transplantation. Indicated subset: CFSE-low proliferating T cells sorted from roughly six-day pre-transplant mixed lymphocyte reaction (GvH or HvG direction). CDR3 bases: TGTGCCAGTAGCGAAAGACAGGGGCCCTATGGCTACACCTTC. As protein: CASSERQGPYGYTF.